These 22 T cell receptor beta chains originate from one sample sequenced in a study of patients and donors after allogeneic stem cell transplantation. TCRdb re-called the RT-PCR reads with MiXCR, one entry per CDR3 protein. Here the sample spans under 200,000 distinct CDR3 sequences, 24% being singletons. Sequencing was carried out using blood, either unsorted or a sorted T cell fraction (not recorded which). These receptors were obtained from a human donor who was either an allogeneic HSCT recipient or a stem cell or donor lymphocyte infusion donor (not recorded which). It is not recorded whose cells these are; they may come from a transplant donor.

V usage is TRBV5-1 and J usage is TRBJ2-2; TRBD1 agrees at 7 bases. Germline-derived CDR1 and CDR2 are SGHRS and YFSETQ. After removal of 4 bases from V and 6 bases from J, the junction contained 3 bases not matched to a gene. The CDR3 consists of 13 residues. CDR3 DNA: TGCGCCAGCAGCACGACAGGGCCCGGGGAGCTGTTTTTT. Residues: CASSTTGPGELFF.

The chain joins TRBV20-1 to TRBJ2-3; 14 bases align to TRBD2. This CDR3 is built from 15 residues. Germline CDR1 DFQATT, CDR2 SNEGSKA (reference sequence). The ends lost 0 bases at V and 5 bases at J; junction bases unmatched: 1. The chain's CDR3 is CSARDGTSGRDTQYF. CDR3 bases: TGCAGTGCTAGAGACGGGACTAGCGGGAGAGATACGCAGTATTTT.

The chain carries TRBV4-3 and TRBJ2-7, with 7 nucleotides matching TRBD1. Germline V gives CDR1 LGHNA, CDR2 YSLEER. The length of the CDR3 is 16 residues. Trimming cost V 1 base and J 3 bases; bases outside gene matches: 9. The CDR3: CASSQGFGGQYYEQYF. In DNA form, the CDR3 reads TGCGCCAGCAGCCAAGGGTTTGGGGGACAGTACTACGAGCAGTACTTC.

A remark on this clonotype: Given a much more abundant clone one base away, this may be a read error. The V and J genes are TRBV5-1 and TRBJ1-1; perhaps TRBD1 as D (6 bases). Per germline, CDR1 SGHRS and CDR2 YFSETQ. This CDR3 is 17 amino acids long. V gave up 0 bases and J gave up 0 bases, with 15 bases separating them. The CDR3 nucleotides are TGCGCCAGCAGCTTGGCGGCTGGGACACGCATGAACACTGAAGCTTTCTTT. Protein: CASSLAAGTRMNTEAFF.

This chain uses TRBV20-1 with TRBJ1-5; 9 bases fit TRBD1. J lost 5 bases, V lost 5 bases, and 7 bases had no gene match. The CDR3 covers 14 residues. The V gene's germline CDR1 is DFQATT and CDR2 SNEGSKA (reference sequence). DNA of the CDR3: TGCAGTGCTCCACGTACAGGGGGCGATCAGCCCCAGCATTTT. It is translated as CSAPRTGGDQPQHF.

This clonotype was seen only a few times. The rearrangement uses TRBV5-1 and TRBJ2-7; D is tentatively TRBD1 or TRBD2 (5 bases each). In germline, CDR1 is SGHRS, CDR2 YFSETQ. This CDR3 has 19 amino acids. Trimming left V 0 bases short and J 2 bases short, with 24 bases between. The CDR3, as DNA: TGCGCCAGCAGCTTGGCAACCGGGACCAGACGTTATCCCCCCTACGAGCAGTACTTC. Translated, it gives CASSLATGTRRYPPYEQYF.

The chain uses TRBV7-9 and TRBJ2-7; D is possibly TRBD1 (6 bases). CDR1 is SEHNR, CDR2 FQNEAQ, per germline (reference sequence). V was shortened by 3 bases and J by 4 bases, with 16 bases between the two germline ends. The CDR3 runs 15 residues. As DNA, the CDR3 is TGTGCCAGCAGCTTCGCCCTACAGGGTATATACGAGCAGTACTTC. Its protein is CASSFALQGIYEQYF. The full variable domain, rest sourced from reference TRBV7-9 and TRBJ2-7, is DTGVSQNPRHKITKRGQNVTFRCDPISEHNRLYWYRQTLGQGPEFLTYFQNEAQLEKSRLLSDRFSAERPKGSFSTLEIQRTEQGDSAMYLCASSFALQGIYEQYFGPGTRLTVT.

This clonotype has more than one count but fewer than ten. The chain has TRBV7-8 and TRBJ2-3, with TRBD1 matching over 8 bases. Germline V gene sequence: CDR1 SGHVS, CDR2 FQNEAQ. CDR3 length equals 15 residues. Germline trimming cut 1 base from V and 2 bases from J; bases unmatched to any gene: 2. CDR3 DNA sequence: TGTGCCAGCAGCTTAGGGGGACAGGACACAGATACGCAGTATTTT. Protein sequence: CASSLGGQDTDTQYF.

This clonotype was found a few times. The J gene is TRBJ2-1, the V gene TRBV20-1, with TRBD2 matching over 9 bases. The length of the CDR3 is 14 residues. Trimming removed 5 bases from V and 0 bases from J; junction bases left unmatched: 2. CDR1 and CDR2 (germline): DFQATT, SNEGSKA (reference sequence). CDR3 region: CSAVSGGSYNEQFF. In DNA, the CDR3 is TGCAGTGCTGTTAGCGGGGGCTCCTACAATGAGCAGTTCTTC.

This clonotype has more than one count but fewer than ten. The CDR3 reads CSVEGKGTSTDTQYF. The CDR3 coding sequence is TGCAGCGTTGAGGGTAAGGGGACTAGCACAGATACGCAGTATTTT. The J gene is TRBJ2-3, the V gene TRBV29-1, with D maybe TRBD2 (6 bases). Between the trimmed V and J ends, which lost 3 bases and 0 bases, there was a span of 13 bases. The CDR3 spans 15 residues. The germline gives CDR1 SQVTM, CDR2 ANQGSEA.

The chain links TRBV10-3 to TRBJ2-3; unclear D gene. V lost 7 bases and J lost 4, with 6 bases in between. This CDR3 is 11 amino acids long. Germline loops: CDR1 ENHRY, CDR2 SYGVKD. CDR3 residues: CAIKNSDTQYF. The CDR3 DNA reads TGTGCCATCAAGAACTCAGATACGCAGTATTTT.

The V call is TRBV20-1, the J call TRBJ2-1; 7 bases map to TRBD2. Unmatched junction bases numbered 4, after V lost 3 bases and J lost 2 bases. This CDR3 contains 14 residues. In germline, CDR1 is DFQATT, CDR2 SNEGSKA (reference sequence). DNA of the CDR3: TGCAGTGCTAGTGGCGGGAGTACCTACAATGAGCAGTTCTTC. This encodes CSASGGSTYNEQFF.

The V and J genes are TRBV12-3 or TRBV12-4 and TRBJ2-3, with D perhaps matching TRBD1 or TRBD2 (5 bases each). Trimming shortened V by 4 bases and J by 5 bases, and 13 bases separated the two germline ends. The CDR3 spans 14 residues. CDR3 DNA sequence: TGTGCCAGCAGTTACTTGGGACGGAAAGATACGCAGTATTTT. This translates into CASSYLGRKDTQYF.

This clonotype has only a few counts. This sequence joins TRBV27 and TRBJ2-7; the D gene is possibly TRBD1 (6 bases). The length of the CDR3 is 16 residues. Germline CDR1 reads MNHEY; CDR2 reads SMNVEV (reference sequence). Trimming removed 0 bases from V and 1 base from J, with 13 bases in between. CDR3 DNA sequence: TGTGCCAGCAGTTTATCCGGGCAGGGGCGGTCCTACGAGCAGTACTTC. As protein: CASSLSGQGRSYEQYF.

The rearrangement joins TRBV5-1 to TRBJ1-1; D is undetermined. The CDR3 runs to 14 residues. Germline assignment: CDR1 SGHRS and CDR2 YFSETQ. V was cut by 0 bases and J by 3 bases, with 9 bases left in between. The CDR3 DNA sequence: TGCGCCAGCAGCTTGGAGGCTATGGACACTGAAGCTTTCTTT. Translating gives CASSLEAMDTEAFF.

CDR3 sequence: CSAGLGTGARSGNTIYF. For the CDR3, the DNA is TGCAGTGCAGGCCTCGGGACAGGGGCAAGGTCTGGAAACACCATATATTTT. The V and J genes are TRBV20-1 and TRBJ1-3; 10 bases align to TRBD1. Losses at the gene ends were 6 bases for V and 1 base for J; bases not matched to a gene: 12. Germline CDR1 is DFQATT and CDR2 is SNEGSKA (reference sequence). This CDR3 is built from 17 residues.

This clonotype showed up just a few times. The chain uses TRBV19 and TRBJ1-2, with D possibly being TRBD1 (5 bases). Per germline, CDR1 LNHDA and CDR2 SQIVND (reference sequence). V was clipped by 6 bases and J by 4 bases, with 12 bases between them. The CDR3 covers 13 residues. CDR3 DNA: TGTGCCAGTAGCCCGGACGGGGCCTATGGCTACACCTTC. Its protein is CASSPDGAYGYTF.

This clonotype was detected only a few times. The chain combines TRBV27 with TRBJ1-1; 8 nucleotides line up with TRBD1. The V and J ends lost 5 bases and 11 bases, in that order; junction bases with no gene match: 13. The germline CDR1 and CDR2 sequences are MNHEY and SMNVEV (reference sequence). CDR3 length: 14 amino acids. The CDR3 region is CASSPWTGPSGAFF. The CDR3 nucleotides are TGTGCCAGCAGTCCCTGGACAGGGCCAAGTGGGGCTTTCTTT.

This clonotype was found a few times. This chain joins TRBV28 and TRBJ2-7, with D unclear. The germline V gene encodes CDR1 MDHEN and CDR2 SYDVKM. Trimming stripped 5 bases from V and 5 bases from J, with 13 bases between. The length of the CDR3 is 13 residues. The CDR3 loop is CASSPPPEHEQYF. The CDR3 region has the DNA TGTGCCAGCAGTCCCCCGCCCGAGCACGAGCAGTACTTC.

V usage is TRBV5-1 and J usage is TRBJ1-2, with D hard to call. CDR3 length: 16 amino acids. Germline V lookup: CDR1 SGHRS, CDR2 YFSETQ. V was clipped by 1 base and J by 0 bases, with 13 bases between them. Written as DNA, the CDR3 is TGCGCCAGCAGCTTGCTGCCGACAAGAACTAACTATGGCTACACCTTC. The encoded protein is CASSLLPTRTNYGYTF.

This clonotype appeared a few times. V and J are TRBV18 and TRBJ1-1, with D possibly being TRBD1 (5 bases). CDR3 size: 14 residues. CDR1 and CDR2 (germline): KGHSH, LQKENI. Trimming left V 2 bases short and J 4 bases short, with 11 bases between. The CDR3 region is CASSPIQEGTEAFF. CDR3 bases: TGTGCCAGCTCACCAATACAGGAAGGCACTGAAGCTTTCTTT.

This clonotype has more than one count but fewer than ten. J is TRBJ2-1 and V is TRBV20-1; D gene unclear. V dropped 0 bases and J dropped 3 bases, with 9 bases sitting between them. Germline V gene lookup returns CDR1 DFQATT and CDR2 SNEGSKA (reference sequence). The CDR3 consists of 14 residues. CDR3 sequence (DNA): TGCAGTGCTAGAGATACCGCAGTCTACAATGAGCAGTTCTTC. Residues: CSARDTAVYNEQFF.